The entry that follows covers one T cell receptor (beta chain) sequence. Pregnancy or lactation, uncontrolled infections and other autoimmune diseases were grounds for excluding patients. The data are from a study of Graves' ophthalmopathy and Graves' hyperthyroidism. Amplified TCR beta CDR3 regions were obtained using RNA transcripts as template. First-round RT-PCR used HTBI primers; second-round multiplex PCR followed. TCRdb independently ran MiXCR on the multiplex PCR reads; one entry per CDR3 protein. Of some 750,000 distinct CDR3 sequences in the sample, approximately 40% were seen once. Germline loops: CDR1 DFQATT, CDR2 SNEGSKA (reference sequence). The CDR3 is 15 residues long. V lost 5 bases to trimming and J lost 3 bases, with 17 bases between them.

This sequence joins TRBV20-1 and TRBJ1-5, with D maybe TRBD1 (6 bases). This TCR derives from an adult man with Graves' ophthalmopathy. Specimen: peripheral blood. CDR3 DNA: TGCAGTGCTGGCCGACGGGGGGCGCTCAATCAGCCCCAGCATTTT. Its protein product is CSAGRRGALNQPQHF.